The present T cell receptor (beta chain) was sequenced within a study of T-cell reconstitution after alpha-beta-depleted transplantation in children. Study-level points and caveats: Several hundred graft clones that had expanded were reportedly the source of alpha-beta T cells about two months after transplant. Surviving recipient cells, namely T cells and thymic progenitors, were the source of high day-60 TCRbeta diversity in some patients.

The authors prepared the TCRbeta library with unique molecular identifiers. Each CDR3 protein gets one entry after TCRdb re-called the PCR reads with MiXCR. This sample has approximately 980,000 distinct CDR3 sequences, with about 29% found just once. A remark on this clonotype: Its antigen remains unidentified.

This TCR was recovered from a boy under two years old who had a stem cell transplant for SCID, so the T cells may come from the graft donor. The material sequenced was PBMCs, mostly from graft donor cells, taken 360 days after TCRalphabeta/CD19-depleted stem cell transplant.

CDR3 DNA sequence: TGTGCCAGCAGCTTTAATGGCGGGGAGCAGTACTTC. Its protein product is CASSFNGGEQYF. The rearrangement uses TRBV5-5 and TRBJ2-7; TRBD2 might be the D (5 bases). CDR3 length: 12 amino acids. V was pared by 2 bases and J by 7 bases, with 10 bases between. Germline V CDR1 and CDR2: SGHKS, YYEKEE (reference sequence).